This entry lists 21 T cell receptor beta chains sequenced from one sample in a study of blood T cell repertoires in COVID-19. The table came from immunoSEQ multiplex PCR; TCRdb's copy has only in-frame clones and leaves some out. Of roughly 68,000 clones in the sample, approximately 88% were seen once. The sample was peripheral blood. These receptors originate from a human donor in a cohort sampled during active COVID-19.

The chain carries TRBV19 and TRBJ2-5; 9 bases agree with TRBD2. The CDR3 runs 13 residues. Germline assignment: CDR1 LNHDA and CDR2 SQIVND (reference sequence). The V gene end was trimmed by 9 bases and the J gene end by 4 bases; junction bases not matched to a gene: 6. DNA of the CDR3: TGTGCCAGCCCCCCGCGGGGGGGAGAGACCCAGTACTTC. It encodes CASPPRGGETQYF. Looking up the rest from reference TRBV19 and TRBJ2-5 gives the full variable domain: DGGITQSPKYLFRKEGQNVTLSCEQNLNHDAMYWYRQDPGQGLRLIYYSQIVNDFQKGDIAEGYSVSREKKESFPLTVTSAQKNPTAFYLCASPPRGGETQYFGPGTRLLVL.

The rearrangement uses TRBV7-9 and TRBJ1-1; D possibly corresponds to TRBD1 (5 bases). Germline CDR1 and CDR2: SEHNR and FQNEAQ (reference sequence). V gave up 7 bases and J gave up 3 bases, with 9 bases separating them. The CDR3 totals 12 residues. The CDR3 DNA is TGTGCCAGCACTGTAGGGGACACTGAAGCTTTCTTT. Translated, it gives CASTVGDTEAFF.

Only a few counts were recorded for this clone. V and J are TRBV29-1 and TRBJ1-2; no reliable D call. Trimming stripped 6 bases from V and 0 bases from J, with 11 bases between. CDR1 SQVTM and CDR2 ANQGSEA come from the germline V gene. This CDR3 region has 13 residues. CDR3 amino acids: CSVGGPANYGYTF. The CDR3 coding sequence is TGCAGCGTCGGCGGCCCAGCTAACTATGGCTACACCTTC.

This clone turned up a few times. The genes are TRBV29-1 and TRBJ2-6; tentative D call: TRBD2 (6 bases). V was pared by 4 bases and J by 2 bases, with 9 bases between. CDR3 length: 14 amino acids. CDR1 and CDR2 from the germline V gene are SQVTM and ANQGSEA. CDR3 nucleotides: TGCAGCGTTGGGAGGGGACCTGGGGCCAACGTCCTGACTTTC. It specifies CSVGRGPGANVLTF.

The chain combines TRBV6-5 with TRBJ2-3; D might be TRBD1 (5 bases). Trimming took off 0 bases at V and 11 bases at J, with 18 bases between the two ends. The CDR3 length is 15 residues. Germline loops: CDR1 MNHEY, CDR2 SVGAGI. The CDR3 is CASSYSSTRVYEQYF. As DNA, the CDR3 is TGTGCCAGCAGTTACTCGTCCACCAGGGTATATGAGCAGTATTTT.

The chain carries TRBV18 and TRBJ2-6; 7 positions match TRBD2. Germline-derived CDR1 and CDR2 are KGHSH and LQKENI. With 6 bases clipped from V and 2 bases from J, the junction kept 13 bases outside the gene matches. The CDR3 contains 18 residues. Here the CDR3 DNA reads TGTGCCAGCTCGCCCACCGTGACTAGCCGACCTGGGGCCAACGTCCTGACTTTC. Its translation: CASSPTVTSRPGANVLTF.

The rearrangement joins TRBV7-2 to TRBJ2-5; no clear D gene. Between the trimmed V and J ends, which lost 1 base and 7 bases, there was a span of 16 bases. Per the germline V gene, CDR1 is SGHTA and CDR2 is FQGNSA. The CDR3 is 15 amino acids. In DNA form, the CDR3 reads TGTGCCAGCAGCTTAGATTGGTCGGGTTTACGGACCCAGTACTTC. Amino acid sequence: CASSLDWSGLRTQYF. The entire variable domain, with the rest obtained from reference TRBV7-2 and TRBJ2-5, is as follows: GAGVSQSPSNKVTEKGKDVELRCDPISGHTALYWYRQSLGQGLEFLIYFQGNSAPDKSGLPSDRFSAERTGGSVSTLTIQRTQQEDSAVYLCASSLDWSGLRTQYFGPGTRLLVL.

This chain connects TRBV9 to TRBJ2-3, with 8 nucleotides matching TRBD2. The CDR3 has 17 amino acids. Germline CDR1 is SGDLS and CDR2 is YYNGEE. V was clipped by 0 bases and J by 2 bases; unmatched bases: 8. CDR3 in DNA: TGTGCCAGCAGCGTAGACCCAGCGGGGGCCTCCACAGATACGCAGTATTTT. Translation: CASSVDPAGASTDTQYF.

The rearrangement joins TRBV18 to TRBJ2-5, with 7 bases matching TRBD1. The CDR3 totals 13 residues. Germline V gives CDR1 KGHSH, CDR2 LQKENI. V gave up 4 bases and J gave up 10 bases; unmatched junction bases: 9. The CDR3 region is CASSLHRGGDQYF. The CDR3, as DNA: TGTGCCAGCTCACTACACAGGGGCGGTGACCAGTACTTC.

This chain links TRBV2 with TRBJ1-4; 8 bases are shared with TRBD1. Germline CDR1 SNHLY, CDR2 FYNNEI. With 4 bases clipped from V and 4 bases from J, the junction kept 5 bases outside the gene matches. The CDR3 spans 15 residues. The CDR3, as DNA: TGTGCCAGCAGTGTACAGGGGGTGTTTAATGAAAAACTGTTTTTT. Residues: CASSVQGVFNEKLFF.

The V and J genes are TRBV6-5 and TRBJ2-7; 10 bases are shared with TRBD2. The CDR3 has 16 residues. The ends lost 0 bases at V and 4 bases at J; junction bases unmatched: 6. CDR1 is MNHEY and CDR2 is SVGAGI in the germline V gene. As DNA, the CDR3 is TGTGCCAGCAGTTACTCGCCTAGCGGGAGAAGGTACGAGCAGTACTTC. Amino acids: CASSYSPSGRRYEQYF.

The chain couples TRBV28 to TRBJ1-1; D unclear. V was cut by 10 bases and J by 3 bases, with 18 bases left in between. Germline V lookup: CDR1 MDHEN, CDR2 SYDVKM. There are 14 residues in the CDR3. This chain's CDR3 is CANKTAEGDTEAFF. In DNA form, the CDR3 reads TGTGCCAACAAAACGGCAGAGGGAGACACTGAAGCTTTCTTT.

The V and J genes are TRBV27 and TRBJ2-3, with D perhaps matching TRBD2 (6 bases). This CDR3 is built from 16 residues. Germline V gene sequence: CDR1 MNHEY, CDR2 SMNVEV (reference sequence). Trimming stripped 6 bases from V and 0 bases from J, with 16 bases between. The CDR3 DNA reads TGTGCCAGCAGCTCCCCTAGAAGCGGGAGCACAGATACGCAGTATTTT. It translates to CASSSPRSGSTDTQYF.

CDR3 bases: TGCGCCAGCAGCTTGAGGCTAGCGGTCTACAATGAGCAGTTCTTC. It yields the protein CASSLRLAVYNEQFF. The chain is built from TRBV5-1 and TRBJ2-1; 7 bases line up with TRBD2. Germline V gene data show CDR1 as SGHRS and CDR2 as YFSETQ. This CDR3 comprises 15 residues. With 1 base clipped from V and 3 bases from J, the junction kept 4 bases outside the gene matches.

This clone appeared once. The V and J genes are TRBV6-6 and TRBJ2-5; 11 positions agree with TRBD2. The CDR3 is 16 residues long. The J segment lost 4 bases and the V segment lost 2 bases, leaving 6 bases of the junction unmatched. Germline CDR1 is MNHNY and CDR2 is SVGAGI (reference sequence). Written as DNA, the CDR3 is TGTGCCAGCAGTTACCCGACTAGCGGGAACCTAGAGACCCAGTACTTC. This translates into CASSYPTSGNLETQYF.

The CDR3 here is CASSRTSGGAEQYF. For the CDR3, the DNA is TGTGCCAGCAGTCGAACTAGCGGGGGGGCCGAGCAGTACTTC. The chain is built from TRBV21-1 and TRBJ2-7; the DNA was not compared with TRBD2, the D call given in the table. TRBV21-1 is noted as a pseudogene. The CDR3 length is 14 residues.

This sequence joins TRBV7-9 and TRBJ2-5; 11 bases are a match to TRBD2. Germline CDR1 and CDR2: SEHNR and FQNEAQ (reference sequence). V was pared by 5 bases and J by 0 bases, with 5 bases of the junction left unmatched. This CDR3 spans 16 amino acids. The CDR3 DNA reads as TGTGCCAGCAGCACCCAACTAGCGGGGGACCAAGAGACCCAGTACTTC. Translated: CASSTQLAGDQETQYF.

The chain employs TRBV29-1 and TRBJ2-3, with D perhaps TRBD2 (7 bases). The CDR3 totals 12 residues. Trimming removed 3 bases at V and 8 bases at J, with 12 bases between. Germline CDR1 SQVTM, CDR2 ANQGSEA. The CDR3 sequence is CSVDGGGGTQYF. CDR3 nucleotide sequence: TGCAGCGTTGACGGAGGGGGGGGTACGCAGTATTTT.

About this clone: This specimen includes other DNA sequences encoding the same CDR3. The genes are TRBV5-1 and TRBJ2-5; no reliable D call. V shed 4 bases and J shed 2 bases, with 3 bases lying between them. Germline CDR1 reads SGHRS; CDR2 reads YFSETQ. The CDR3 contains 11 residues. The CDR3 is CASSLQETQYF. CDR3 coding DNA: TGCGCCAGCAGCCTGCAAGAGACCCAGTACTTC.

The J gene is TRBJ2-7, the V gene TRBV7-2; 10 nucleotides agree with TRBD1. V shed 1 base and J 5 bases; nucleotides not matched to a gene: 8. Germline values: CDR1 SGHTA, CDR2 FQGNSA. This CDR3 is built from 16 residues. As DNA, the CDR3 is TGTGCCAGCAGCTTAGGTCCGGGACAGGGGACCAACGAGCAGTACTTC. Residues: CASSLGPGQGTNEQYF.

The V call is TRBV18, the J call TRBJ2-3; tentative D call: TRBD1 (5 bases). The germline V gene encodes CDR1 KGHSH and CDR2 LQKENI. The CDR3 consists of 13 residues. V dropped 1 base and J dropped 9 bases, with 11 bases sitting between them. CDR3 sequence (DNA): TGTGCCAGCTCACCACTCGTGGCAGGGACGCAGTATTTT. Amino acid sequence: CASSPLVAGTQYF.